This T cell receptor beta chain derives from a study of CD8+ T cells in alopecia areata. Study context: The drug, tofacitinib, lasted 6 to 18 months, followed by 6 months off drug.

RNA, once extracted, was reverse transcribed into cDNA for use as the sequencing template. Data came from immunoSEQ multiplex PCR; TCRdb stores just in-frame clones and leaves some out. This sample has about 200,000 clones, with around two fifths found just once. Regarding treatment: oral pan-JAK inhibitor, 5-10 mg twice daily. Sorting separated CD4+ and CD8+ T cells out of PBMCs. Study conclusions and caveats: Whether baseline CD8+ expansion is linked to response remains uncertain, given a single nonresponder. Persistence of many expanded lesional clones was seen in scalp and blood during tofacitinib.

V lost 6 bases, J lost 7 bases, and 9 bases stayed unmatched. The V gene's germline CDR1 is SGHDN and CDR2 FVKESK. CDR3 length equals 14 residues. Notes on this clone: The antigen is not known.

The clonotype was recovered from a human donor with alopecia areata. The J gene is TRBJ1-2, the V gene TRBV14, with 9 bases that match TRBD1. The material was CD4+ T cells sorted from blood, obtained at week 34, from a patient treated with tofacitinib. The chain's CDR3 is CASSRKQGALGYTF. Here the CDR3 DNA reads TGTGCCAGCAGTCGAAAACAGGGGGCCCTTGGCTACACCTTC.